This T cell receptor beta chain is from a study of T cell repertoires in cytomegalovirus infection. TCRdb re-called the reads with MiXCR, one entry per CDR3 protein. The sample contains approximately 990,000 distinct CDR3 sequences, roughly 30% of which appear only once. Germline loops: CDR1 SNHLY, CDR2 FYNNEI. Trimming removed 3 bases from V and 0 bases from J; junction bases left unmatched: 8. The CDR3 loop spans 17 amino acids. Concerning this clonotype: Its specificity is unknown.

This receptor was taken from a human donor in good health (CMV status not recorded). Some clones in this sample may be carry-over from other donors' samples. V is TRBV2 and J is TRBJ2-1, with 7 bases identical to TRBD1. Sequencing was performed on cultured CD8+ T cells from PBMCs, taken from culture after CMV antigen stimulation. CDR3: CASSDGARGLSYNEQFF. The CDR3 nucleotides read TGTGCCAGCAGTGATGGTGCGAGGGGGCTCTCCTACAATGAGCAGTTCTTC.